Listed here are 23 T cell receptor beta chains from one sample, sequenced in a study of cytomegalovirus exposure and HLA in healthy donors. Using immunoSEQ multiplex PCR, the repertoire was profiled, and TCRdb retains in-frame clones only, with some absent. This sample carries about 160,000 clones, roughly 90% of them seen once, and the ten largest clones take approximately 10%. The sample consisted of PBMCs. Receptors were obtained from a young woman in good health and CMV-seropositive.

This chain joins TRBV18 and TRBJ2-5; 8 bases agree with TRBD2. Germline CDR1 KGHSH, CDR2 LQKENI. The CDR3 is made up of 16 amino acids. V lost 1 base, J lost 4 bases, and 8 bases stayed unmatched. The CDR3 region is CASSPLLAAGGETQYF. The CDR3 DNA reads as TGTGCCAGCTCACCACTACTAGCGGCCGGGGGAGAGACCCAGTACTTC.

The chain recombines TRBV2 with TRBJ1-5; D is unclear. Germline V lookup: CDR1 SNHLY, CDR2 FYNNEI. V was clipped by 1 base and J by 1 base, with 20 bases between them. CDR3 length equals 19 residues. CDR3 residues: CASSEVGLGLILSNQPQHF. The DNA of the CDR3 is TGTGCCAGCAGTGAAGTAGGTTTGGGCCTCATCCTAAGCAATCAGCCCCAGCATTTT.

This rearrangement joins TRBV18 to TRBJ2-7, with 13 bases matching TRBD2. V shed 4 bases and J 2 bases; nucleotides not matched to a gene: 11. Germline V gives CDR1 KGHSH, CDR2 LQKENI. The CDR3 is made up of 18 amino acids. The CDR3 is CASSRNLGTSGATYEQYF. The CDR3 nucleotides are TGTGCCAGCTCACGGAACCTCGGGACTAGCGGGGCGACCTACGAGCAGTACTTC.

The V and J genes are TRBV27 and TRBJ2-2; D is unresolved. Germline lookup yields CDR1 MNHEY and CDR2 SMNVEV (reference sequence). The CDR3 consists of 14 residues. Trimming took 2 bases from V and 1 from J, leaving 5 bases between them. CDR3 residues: CASSLGQNTGELFF. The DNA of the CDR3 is TGTGCCAGCAGTTTAGGCCAGAACACCGGGGAGCTGTTTTTT.

CDR3 sequence reads: CASSIASLGRANQPQHF. In DNA, the CDR3 is TGTGCCAGTAGTATAGCATCTCTGGGCAGGGCGAATCAGCCCCAGCATTTT. The chain has TRBV19 and TRBJ1-5; TRBD1 is a possible D gene (5 bases). This CDR3 is 17 amino acids long. CDR1 is LNHDA and CDR2 is SQIVND in the germline V gene (reference sequence). Trimming pared 1 base from V and 4 bases from J, leaving 17 bases between.

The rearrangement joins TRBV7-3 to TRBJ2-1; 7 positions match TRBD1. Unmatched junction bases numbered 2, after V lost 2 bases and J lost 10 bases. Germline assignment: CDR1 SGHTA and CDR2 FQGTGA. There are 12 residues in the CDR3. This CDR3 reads CASSLVQGEQFF. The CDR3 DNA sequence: TGTGCCAGCAGCTTAGTACAGGGGGAGCAGTTCTTC. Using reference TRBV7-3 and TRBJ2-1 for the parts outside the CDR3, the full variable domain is GAGVSQTPSNKVTEKGKYVELRCDPISGHTALYWYRQSLGQGPEFLIYFQGTGAADDSGLPNDRFFAVRPEGSVSTLKIQRTERGDSAVYLCASSLVQGEQFFGPGTRLTVL.

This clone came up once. The CDR3 DNA follows: TGTGCCAGCAGCTTTGCCCCCGGACTAGCGGGAGCAGATACGCAGTATTTT. It specifies CASSFAPGLAGADTQYF. This chain connects TRBV7-2 to TRBJ2-3, with TRBD2 matching 13 bases. V gave up 3 bases and J gave up 4 bases; unmatched junction bases: 7. Germline CDR1 SGHTA, CDR2 FQGNSA. The CDR3 covers 17 residues. Using reference TRBV7-2 and TRBJ2-3 for the parts outside the CDR3, the full variable domain is GAGVSQSPSNKVTEKGKDVELRCDPISGHTALYWYRQSLGQGLEFLIYFQGNSAPDKSGLPSDRFSAERTGGSVSTLTIQRTQQEDSAVYLCASSFAPGLAGADTQYFGPGTRLTVL.

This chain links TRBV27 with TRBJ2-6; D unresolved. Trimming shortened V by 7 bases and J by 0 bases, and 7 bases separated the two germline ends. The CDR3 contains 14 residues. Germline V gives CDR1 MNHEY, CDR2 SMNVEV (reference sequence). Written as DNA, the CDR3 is TGTGCCAGCAAGCGTTACTCTGGGGCCAACGTCCTGACTTTC. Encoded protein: CASKRYSGANVLTF. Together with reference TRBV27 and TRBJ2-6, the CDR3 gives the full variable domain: EAQVTQNPRYLITVTGKKLTVTCSQNMNHEYMSWYRQDPGLGLRQIYYSMNVEVTDKGDVPEGYKVSRKEKRNFPLILESPSPNQTSLYFCASKRYSGANVLTFGAGSRLTVL.

Here the CDR3 DNA reads TGTGCCAGCAGCTTAGTCGAACTAGCGGGAGGGGGGGAGCAGTTCTTC. It translates to CASSLVELAGGGEQFF. This chain joins TRBV7-9 and TRBJ2-1, with 13 bases aligning to TRBD2. This CDR3 contains 16 residues. Trimming removed 1 base from V and 10 bases from J; junction bases left unmatched: 7. Per the germline V gene, CDR1 is SEHNR and CDR2 is FQNEAQ (reference sequence). The full variable domain, completed using reference TRBV7-9 and TRBJ2-1, is DTGVSQNPRHKITKRGQNVTFRCDPISEHNRLYWYRQTLGQGPEFLTYFQNEAQLEKSRLLSDRFSAERPKGSFSTLEIQRTEQGDSAMYLCASSLVELAGGGEQFFGPGTRLTVL.

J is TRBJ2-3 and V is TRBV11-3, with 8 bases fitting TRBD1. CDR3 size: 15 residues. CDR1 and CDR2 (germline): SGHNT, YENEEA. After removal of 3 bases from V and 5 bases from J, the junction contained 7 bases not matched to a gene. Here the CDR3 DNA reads TGTGCCAGCAGCTTTACCAGGGGGCAATTAGATACGCAGTATTTT. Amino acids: CASSFTRGQLDTQYF.

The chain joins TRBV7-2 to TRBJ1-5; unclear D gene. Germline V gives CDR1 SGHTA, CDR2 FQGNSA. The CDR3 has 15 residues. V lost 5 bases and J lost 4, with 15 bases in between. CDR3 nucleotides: TGTGCCAGCAGCGCAAACCTACCGTCAAATCAGCCCCAGCATTTT. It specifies CASSANLPSNQPQHF. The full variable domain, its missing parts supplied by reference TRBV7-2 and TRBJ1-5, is GAGVSQSPSNKVTEKGKDVELRCDPISGHTALYWYRQSLGQGLEFLIYFQGNSAPDKSGLPSDRFSAERTGGSVSTLTIQRTQQEDSAVYLCASSANLPSNQPQHFGDGTRLSIL.

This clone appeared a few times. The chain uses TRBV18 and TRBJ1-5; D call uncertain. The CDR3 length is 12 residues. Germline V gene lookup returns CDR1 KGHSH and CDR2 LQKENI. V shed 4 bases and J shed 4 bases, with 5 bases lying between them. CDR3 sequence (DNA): TGTGCCAGCTCACACCAGAATCAGCCCCAGCATTTT. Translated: CASSHQNQPQHF.

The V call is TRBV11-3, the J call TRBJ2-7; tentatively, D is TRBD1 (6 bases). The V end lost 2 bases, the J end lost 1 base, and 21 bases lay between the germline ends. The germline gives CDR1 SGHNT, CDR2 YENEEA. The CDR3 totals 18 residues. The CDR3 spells CASSLLGYDRQGSYEQYF. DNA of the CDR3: TGTGCCAGCAGCTTATTAGGGTATGATCGCCAGGGGTCCTACGAGCAGTACTTC.

CDR3 loop: CASSLWGGSQETQYF. CDR3 DNA sequence: TGTGCCAGCAGCTTATGGGGCGGGAGCCAAGAGACCCAGTACTTC. The V call is TRBV7-2, the J call TRBJ2-5; 7 positions agree with TRBD2. Germline V gives CDR1 SGHTA, CDR2 FQGNSA. Trimming removed 2 bases from V and 1 base from J; junction bases left unmatched: 4. This CDR3 is 15 amino acids long.

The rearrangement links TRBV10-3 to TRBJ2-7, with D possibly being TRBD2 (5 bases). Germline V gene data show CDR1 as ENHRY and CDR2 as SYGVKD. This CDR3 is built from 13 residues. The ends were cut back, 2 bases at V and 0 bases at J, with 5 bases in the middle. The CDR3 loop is CAISETSSYEQYF. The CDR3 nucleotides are TGTGCCATCAGTGAGACTAGCTCCTACGAGCAGTACTTC.

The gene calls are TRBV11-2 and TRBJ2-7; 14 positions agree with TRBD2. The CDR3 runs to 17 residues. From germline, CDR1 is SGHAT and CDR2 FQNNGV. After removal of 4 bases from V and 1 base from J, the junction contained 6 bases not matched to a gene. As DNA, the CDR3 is TGTGCCAGCAGCTCCTGGACTAGCGGGAGGTCTTCCTACGAGCAGTACTTC. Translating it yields CASSSWTSGRSSYEQYF.

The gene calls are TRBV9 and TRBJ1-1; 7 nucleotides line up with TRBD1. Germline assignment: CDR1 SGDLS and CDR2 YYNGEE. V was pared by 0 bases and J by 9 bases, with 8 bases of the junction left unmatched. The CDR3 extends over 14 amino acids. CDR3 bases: TGTGCCAGCAGCGTAGATATGGGGACAGAAAAAGCTTTCTTT. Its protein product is CASSVDMGTEKAFF.

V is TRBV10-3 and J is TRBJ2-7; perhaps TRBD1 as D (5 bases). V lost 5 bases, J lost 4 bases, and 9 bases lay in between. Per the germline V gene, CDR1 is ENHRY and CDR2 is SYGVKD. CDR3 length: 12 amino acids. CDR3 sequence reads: CAISPDRYEQYF. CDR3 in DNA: TGTGCCATCAGTCCCGACAGATACGAGCAGTACTTC.

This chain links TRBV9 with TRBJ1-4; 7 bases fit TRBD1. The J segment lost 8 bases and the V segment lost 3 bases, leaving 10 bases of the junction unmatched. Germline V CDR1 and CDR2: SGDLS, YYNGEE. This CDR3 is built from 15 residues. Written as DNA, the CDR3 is TGTGCCAGCAGCGGCTACAGGGGCCGGACAGAAAAACTGTTTTTT. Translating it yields CASSGYRGRTEKLFF.

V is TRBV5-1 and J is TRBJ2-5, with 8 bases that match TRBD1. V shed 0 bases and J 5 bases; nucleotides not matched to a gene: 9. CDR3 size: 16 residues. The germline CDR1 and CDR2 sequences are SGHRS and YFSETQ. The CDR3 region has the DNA TGCGCCAGCAGCTTGGGTCGGACAGGGTCTCAGGAGACCCAGTACTTC. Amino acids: CASSLGRTGSQETQYF.

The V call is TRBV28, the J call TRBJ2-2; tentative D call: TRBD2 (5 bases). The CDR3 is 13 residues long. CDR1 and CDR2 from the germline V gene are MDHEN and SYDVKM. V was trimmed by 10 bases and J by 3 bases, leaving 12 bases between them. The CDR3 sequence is CAIERRDTGELFF. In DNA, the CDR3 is TGTGCCATTGAGAGGCGGGACACCGGGGAGCTGTTTTTT. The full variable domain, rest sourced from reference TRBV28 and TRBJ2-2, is DVKVTQSSRYLVKRTGEKVFLECVQDMDHENMFWYRQDPGLGLRLIYFSYDVKMKEKGDIPEGYSVSREKKERFSLILESASTNQTSMYLCAIERRDTGELFFGEGSRLTVL.

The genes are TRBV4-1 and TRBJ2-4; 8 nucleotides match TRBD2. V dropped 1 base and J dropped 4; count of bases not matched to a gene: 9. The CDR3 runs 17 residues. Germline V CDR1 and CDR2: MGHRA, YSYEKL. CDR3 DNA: TGCGCCAGCAGCCAAGGTGAGGCTAGCGGGTCTAAAAACATTCAGTACTTC. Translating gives CASSQGEASGSKNIQYF.

The CDR3 DNA is TGTGCCAGCAGCCCCGGGGGTAGCGGGACCGGTGAGCAGTACTTC. This codes for CASSPGGSGTGEQYF. The V call is TRBV11-2, the J call TRBJ2-7, with 8 bases lining up with TRBD2. Losses at the gene ends were 5 bases for V and 7 bases for J; bases not matched to a gene: 13. The CDR3 is made up of 15 amino acids. CDR1 is SGHAT and CDR2 is FQNNGV in the germline V gene.